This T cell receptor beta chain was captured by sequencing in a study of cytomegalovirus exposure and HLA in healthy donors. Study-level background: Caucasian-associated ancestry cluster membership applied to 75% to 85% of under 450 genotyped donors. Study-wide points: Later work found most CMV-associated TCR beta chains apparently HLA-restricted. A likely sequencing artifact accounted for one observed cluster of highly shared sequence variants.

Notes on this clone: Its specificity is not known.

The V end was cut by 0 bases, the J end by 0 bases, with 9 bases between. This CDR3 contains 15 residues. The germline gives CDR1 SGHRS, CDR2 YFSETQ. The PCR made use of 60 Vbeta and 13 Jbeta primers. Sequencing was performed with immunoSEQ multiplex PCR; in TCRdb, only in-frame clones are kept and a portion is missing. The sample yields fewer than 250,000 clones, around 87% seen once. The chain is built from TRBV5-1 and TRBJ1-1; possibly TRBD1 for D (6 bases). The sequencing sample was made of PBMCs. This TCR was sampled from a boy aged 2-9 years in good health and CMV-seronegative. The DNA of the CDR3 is TGCGCCAGCAGCTTGGGAGGACAGTTGAACACTGAAGCTTTCTTT. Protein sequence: CASSLGGQLNTEAFF.